Below, 9 T cell receptor beta chains from the same sample are listed, as sequenced in a study of Ad26.COV2.S vaccination and SARS-CoV-2 variants. TCRdb's copy holds only in-frame clones and misses some; the assay was immunoSEQ multiplex PCR. Here the sample spans roughly 700,000 clones, more than 70% being singletons. Treatment in this sample: roughly 20 received Ad26.COV2.S at low or high dose, single or two shots; about 5 received placebo; per-sample allocation not given. The samples date from day 63 after the first vaccine or placebo injection. The sequenced sample was peripheral blood, obtained in a trial of Ad26.COV2.S vaccine versus placebo. The receptors were gathered from a person between 18 and 65 years old who received the Ad26.COV2.S COVID-19 vaccine or a placebo.

The V call is TRBV16, the J call TRBJ1-5; D gene ambiguous. V lost 0 bases and J lost 9, with 9 bases in between. The CDR3 length is 13 residues. CDR1 is KGHSY and CDR2 is FQNENV in the germline V gene. CDR3 sequence reads: CASSQSLLGPQHF. For the CDR3, the DNA is TGTGCCAGCAGCCAATCTTTGTTAGGGCCCCAGCATTTT.

This clone has just a few counts. The J gene is TRBJ1-3, the V gene TRBV9; no clear D. Germline values: CDR1 SGDLS, CDR2 YYNGEE. The CDR3 runs to 15 residues. Trimming took off 0 bases at V and 0 bases at J, with 7 bases between the two ends. CDR3 in DNA: TGTGCCAGCAGCGTAGCTGGGCCCTCTGGAAACACCATATATTTT. Its translation is CASSVAGPSGNTIYF.

This clone was found a few times. The rearrangement links TRBV6-5 to TRBJ1-4; possible D gene TRBD1, 5 bases. Trimming pared 0 bases from V and 10 bases from J, leaving 15 bases between. The CDR3 covers 15 residues. The germline V gene encodes CDR1 MNHEY and CDR2 SVGAGI. The chain's CDR3 is CASSYSMGESGKLFF. The CDR3 DNA reads as TGTGCCAGCAGTTACTCGATGGGGGAGAGTGGAAAACTGTTTTTT.

Only a few counts were recorded for this clone. The chain links TRBV3-1 (or the pseudogene TRBV3-2) to TRBJ1-2; 7 bases are shared with TRBD1. The CDR3 runs to 15 residues. V lost 0 bases, J lost 8 bases, and 9 bases stayed unmatched. CDR1 and CDR2 from the germline V gene are LGHDT and YNNKEL (reference sequence). The CDR3 spells CASSQDLTGTEGYTF. For the CDR3, the DNA is TGTGCCAGCAGCCAAGACCTGACAGGGACGGAAGGCTACACCTTC.

The genes are TRBV18 and TRBJ2-6; either TRBD1 or TRBD2 may supply D (6 bases each). V was trimmed by 0 bases and J by 0 bases, leaving 15 bases between them. There are 19 residues in the CDR3. Germline values: CDR1 KGHSH, CDR2 LQKENI. The CDR3 sequence: CASSPPNRGGGSGANVLTF. Here the CDR3 DNA reads TGTGCCAGCTCACCACCTAATAGAGGGGGAGGCTCTGGGGCCAACGTCCTGACTTTC. The whole variable domain, filled in from reference TRBV18 and TRBJ2-6, reads NAGVMQNPRHLVRRRGQEARLRCSPMKGHSHVYWYRQLPEEGLKFMVYLQKENIIDESGMPKERFSAEFPKEGPSILRIQQVVRGDSAAYFCASSPPNRGGGSGANVLTFGAGSRLTVL.

This rearrangement joins TRBV3-1 (or the pseudogene TRBV3-2) to TRBJ1-1, with D unclear. The V gene's germline CDR1 is LGHDT and CDR2 YNNKEL (reference sequence). V lost 0 bases to trimming and J lost 10 bases, with 15 bases between them. The CDR3 is 14 amino acids. The CDR3 DNA reads as TGTGCCAGCAGCCAAGATGTGCGGCATTTCCTAGCTTTCTTT. Its protein product is CASSQDVRHFLAFF.

The chain combines TRBV5-1 with TRBJ2-3; 8 bases are shared with TRBD2. The CDR3 contains 16 residues. V trimming: 7 bases; J trimming: 0 bases; junction bases outside the gene matches: 10. Looked up from germline, CDR1 is SGHRS and CDR2 is YFSETQ. The CDR3 bases are TGCGCCAGCGGGGGGGGAGCTAGCGGGAGCACAGATACGCAGTATTTT. This gives the protein CASGGGASGSTDTQYF. Together with reference TRBV5-1 and TRBJ2-3, the CDR3 gives the full variable domain: KAGVTQTPRYLIKTRGQQVTLSCSPISGHRSVSWYQQTPGQGLQFLFEYFSETQRNKGNFPGRFSGRQFSNSRSEMNVSTLELGDSALYLCASGGGASGSTDTQYFGPGTRLTVL.

The V and J genes are TRBV4-2 and TRBJ2-1; 12 nucleotides line up with TRBD2. The V gene end was trimmed by 3 bases and the J gene end by 8 bases; junction bases not matched to a gene: 5. Germline assignment: CDR1 LGHNA and CDR2 YNFKEQ. The length of the CDR3 is 15 residues. CDR3 sequence (DNA): TGTGCCAGCAGCCAGACTAGCGGGAGTGGCTATGAGCAGTTCTTC. Amino acid sequence: CASSQTSGSGYEQFF.

V usage is TRBV4-2 and J usage is TRBJ1-4, with TRBD1 identical over 7 bases. Germline V gene lookup returns CDR1 LGHNA and CDR2 YNFKEQ. The CDR3 sequence is 15 residues long. The J segment lost 5 bases and the V segment lost 0 bases, leaving 3 bases of the junction unmatched. CDR3 nucleotide sequence: TGTGCCAGCAGCCAAGATTTGGGACAGAATGAAAAACTGTTTTTT. Translation gives CASSQDLGQNEKLFF.